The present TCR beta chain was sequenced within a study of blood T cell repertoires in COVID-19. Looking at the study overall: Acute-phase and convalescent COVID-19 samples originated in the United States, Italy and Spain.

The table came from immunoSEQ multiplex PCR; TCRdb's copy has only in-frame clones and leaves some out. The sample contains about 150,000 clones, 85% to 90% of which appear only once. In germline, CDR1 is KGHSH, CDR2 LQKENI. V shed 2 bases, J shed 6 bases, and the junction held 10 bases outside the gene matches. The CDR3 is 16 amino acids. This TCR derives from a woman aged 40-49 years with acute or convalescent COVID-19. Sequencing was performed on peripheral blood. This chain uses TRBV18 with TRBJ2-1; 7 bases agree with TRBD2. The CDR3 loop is CASSPERLADGNEQFF. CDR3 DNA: TGTGCCAGCTCACCAGAGCGACTAGCCGATGGCAATGAGCAGTTCTTC. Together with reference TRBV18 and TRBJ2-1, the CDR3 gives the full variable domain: NAGVMQNPRHLVRRRGQEARLRCSPMKGHSHVYWYRQLPEEGLKFMVYLQKENIIDESGMPKERFSAEFPKEGPSILRIQQVVRGDSAAYFCASSPERLADGNEQFFGPGTRLTVL.